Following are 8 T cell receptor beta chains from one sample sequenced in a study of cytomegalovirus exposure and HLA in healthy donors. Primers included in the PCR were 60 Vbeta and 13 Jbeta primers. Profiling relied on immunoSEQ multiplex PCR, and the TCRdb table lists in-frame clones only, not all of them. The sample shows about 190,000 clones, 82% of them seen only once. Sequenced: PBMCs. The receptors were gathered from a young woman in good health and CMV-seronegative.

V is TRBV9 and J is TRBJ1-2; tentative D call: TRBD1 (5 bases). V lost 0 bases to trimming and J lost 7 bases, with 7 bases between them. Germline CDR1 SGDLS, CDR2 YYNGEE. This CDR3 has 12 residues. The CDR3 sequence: CASSVAGVGYTF. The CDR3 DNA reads TGTGCCAGCAGCGTAGCGGGGGTTGGCTACACCTTC.

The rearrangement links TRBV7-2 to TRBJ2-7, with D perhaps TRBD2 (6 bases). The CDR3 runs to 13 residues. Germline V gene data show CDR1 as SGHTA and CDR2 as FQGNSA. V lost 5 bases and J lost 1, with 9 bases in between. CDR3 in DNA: TGTGCCAGCAGCCGGGAGAGATCCTACGAGCAGTACTTC. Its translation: CASSRERSYEQYF.

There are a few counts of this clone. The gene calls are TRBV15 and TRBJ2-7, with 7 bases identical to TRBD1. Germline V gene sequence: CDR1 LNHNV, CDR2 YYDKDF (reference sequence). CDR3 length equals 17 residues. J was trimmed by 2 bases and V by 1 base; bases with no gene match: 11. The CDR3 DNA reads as TGTGCCACCAGCAGAGCCCCCAAGGGACAGCAAACCTACGAGCAGTACTTC. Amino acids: CATSRAPKGQQTYEQYF. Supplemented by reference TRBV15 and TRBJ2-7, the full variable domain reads DAMVIQNPRYQVTQFGKPVTLSCSQTLNHNVMYWYQQKSSQAPKLLFHYYDKDFNNEADTPDNFQSRRPNTSFCFLDIRSPGLGDTAMYLCATSRAPKGQQTYEQYFGPGTRLTVT.

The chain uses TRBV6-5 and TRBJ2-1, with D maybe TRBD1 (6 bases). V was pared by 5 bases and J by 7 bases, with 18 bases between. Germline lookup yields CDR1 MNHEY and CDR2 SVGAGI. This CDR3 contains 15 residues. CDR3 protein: CASSPVAGAMNEQFF. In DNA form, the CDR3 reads TGTGCCAGCAGTCCGGTTGCAGGGGCCATGAATGAGCAGTTCTTC.

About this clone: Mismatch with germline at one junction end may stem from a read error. The CDR3 loop is CATSRDLGLAGFNTGELFF. CDR3 coding DNA: TGTGCCACCAGTAGAGATTTGGGACTAGCGGGGTTTAACACCGGGGAGCTGTTTTTT. The chain uses TRBV15 and TRBJ2-2, with TRBD2 matching over 13 bases. Germline V gene lookup returns CDR1 LNHNV and CDR2 YYDKDF (reference sequence). CDR3 size: 19 residues.

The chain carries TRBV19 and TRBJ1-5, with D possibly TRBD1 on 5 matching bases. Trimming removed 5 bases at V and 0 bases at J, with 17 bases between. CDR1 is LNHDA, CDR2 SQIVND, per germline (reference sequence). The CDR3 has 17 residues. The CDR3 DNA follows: TGTGCCAGTAGTCGCAATTACCAGGGTTATAGCAATCAGCCCCAGCATTTT. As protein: CASSRNYQGYSNQPQHF.

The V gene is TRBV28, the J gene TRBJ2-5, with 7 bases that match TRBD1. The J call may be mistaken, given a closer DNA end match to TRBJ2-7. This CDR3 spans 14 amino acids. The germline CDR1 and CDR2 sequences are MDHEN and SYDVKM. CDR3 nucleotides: TGTGCCAGCGGGGTTACCGGGACAGCCTCCGAGCAGTACTTC. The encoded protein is CASGVTGTASEQYF.

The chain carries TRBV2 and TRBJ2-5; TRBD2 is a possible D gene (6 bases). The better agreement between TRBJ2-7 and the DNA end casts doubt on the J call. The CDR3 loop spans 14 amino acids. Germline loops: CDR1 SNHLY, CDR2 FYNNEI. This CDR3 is CASSEDAGPYEQYF. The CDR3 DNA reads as TGTGCCAGCAGTGAAGATGCGGGACCCTACGAGCAGTACTTC.